The 28 T cell receptor beta chains below come from one sample, sequenced in a study of T cells expressing NK-cell markers. After re-calling the 5' RACE reads, TCRdb lists one entry per CDR3 protein, DNA absent. The sample has under 500,000 distinct CDR3 sequences. The sample taken for sequencing was blood T cells: a sorted CD56 or NKG2C T cell subset, CD4+ or CD8+ T cells, or bulk PBMC T cells (not recorded which). These TCRs come from a woman between 18 and 69 years old in good health.

The V call is TRBV7-9, the J call TRBJ2-1; TCRdb calls TRBD2, which cannot be checked without DNA. The CDR3 spans 16 residues. The germline CDR1 and CDR2 sequences are SEHNR and FQNEAQ (reference sequence). CDR3 protein: CASSLSPREGLNEQFF.

V gene TRBV24-1 combines with J gene TRBJ2-7; as DNA is missing, the TRBD1 call by TCRdb cannot be tested. Germline-derived CDR1 and CDR2 are KGHDR and SFDVKD. CDR3 length: 14 amino acids. This chain's CDR3 is CATSDRDRGHEQYF.

V gene TRBV6-1 combines with J gene TRBJ2-1; TCRdb selects TRBD1, and the lack of DNA leaves this call unchecked. Germline values: CDR1 MNHNS, CDR2 SASEGT. CDR3 size: 15 residues. The CDR3 sequence: CASSGAGTGANEQFF.

The rearrangement links TRBV27 to TRBJ2-4; TCRdb returns TRBD2, unconfirmable since there is no DNA. The CDR3 has 15 residues. Per the germline V gene, CDR1 is MNHEY and CDR2 is SMNVEV (reference sequence). CDR3 residues: CASRLAGGPGNIQYF.

The chain recombines TRBV28 with TRBJ2-3; TCRdb lists TRBD2, though no DNA is available to test this call. CDR3 size: 13 residues. Germline lookup yields CDR1 MDHEN and CDR2 SYDVKM. The CDR3 protein is CASSVSGPDTQYF.

The chain joins TRBV15 to TRBJ1-3; TCRdb's D call, TRBD1, is unchecked because there is no DNA. The CDR3 is made up of 16 amino acids. Germline values: CDR1 LNHNV, CDR2 YYDKDF (reference sequence). CDR3 in amino acids: CATSRYSWDRGNTIYF.

The CDR3 spells CASSSFGLAGAGIADTQYF. This rearrangement joins TRBV6-5 to TRBJ2-3; TCRdb names TRBD2, which stays unverified in the absence of DNA. Germline CDR1 and CDR2: MNHEY and SVGAGI. The CDR3 length is 19 residues.

The CDR3: CASRPGTSGTYEQYF. V and J are TRBV6-2 or TRBV6-3 and TRBJ2-7; there is no DNA to check the TCRdb D call of TRBD2. CDR1 and CDR2 from the germline V gene are MNHEY and SVGEGT. The CDR3 spans 15 residues.

CDR3 region: CASSVGQGGYGYTF. The rearrangement joins TRBV9 to TRBJ1-2; absent DNA, TCRdb's TRBD1 call cannot be checked. The CDR3 runs 14 residues. The germline V gene encodes CDR1 SGDLS and CDR2 YYNGEE.

V and J are TRBV29-1 and TRBJ2-3; TCRdb lists TRBD2, though no DNA is available to test this call. Germline V lookup: CDR1 SQVTM, CDR2 ANQGSEA. The CDR3 contains 12 residues. The CDR3 sequence is CSVRRSTDTQYF.

CDR3 loop: CASSQVAGAVDEQFF. The rearrangement links TRBV3-1 to TRBJ2-1; TCRdb picks TRBD1, but there is no DNA to check that call. The CDR3 totals 15 residues. The germline CDR1 and CDR2 sequences are LGHDT and YNNKEL (reference sequence).

The chain combines TRBV7-2 with TRBJ2-5. This CDR3 comprises 13 residues. Germline loops: CDR1 SGHTA, CDR2 FQGNSA. CDR3 sequence reads: CASSSQIKETQYF.

The CDR3 sequence: CASTGLAGDGYEQYF. The genes are TRBV6-1 and TRBJ2-7; TCRdb's D call of TRBD2 is untestable without DNA. Germline CDR1 reads MNHNS; CDR2 reads SASEGT. The CDR3 runs 15 residues.

This chain links TRBV29-1 with TRBJ2-1. The CDR3 is 13 residues long. The germline V gene has CDR1 SQVTM and CDR2 ANQGSEA. The CDR3 is CSVLTIPRNEQFF.

The genes are TRBV7-2 and TRBJ2-1; no DNA is available, so the TRBD1 call from TCRdb remains unchecked. There are 14 residues in the CDR3. Germline CDR1 and CDR2: SGHTA and FQGNSA. The CDR3 is CASSTQQGYNEQFF.

The chain joins TRBV5-1 to TRBJ1-5; TCRdb's D call, TRBD1, is unchecked because there is no DNA. Germline V CDR1 and CDR2: SGHRS, YFSETQ. This CDR3 contains 15 residues. CDR3 loop: CASSQGTGSNQPQHF.

This CDR3 is CASPGPSFVTQYF. V is TRBV28 and J is TRBJ2-5; the D gene TCRdb calls, TRBD2, cannot be checked with no DNA. CDR3 size: 13 residues. Germline lookup yields CDR1 MDHEN and CDR2 SYDVKM.

V and J are TRBV5-1 and TRBJ2-5; TCRdb calls TRBD2, which cannot be checked without DNA. This CDR3 is built from 16 residues. From germline, CDR1 is SGHRS and CDR2 YFSETQ. The CDR3 sequence is CASSSWTSGGQETQYF.

The chain carries TRBV19 and TRBJ2-1; the TCRdb D gene call, TRBD1, has no DNA to confirm it. This CDR3 is built from 13 residues. CDR1 LNHDA and CDR2 SQIVND come from the germline V gene (reference sequence). The CDR3 sequence: CASSIQGRGEQFF.

The CDR3 loop reads CASRDTINDYGYTF. This chain connects TRBV12-3 or TRBV12-4 to TRBJ1-2; TCRdb indicates TRBD1, and absent DNA this call remains unverified. There are 14 residues in the CDR3.

This chain links TRBV7-2 with TRBJ1-2. The CDR3 consists of 14 residues. Per the germline V gene, CDR1 is SGHTA and CDR2 is FQGNSA. The CDR3 spells CASSFDASTYGYTF.

The CDR3 loop reads CASSFGGTSGNTIYF. The rearrangement uses TRBV7-9 and TRBJ1-3; TCRdb designates TRBD1, a call that cannot be tested without DNA. The CDR3 covers 15 residues. The germline CDR1 and CDR2 sequences are SEHNR and FQNEAQ (reference sequence). Filled out from reference TRBV7-9 and TRBJ1-3, the complete variable domain reads DTGVSQNPRHKITKRGQNVTFRCDPISEHNRLYWYRQTLGQGPEFLTYFQNEAQLEKSRLLSDRFSAERPKGSFSTLEIQRTEQGDSAMYLCASSFGGTSGNTIYFGEGSWLTVV.

This chain connects TRBV5-1 to TRBJ1-6; the TRBD1 assignment by TCRdb is unverifiable without DNA. This CDR3 contains 16 residues. Per germline, CDR1 SGHRS and CDR2 YFSETQ. The CDR3: CASSLEGWAPNSPLHF.

The chain is built from TRBV20-1 and TRBJ2-7; TCRdb proposes TRBD1, but this gene call is untestable without DNA. Per germline, CDR1 DFQATT and CDR2 SNEGSKA (reference sequence). The CDR3 runs 14 residues. The CDR3 sequence: CSARGADRTYEQYF.

CDR3 region: CAWTWGPNYGYTF. The chain couples TRBV30 to TRBJ1-2; as DNA is missing, the TRBD1 call by TCRdb cannot be tested. The CDR3 runs to 13 residues. Germline V gives CDR1 GTSNPN, CDR2 SVGIG (reference sequence). The variable domain in full, completed from reference TRBV30 and TRBJ1-2, reads SQTIHQWPATLVQPVGSPLSLECTVEGTSNPNLYWYRQAAGRGLQLLFYSVGIGQISSEVPQNLSASRPQDRQFILSSKKLLLSDSGFYLCAWTWGPNYGYTFGSGTRLTVV.

The chain combines TRBV20-1 with TRBJ2-7; TCRdb picks TRBD2, but there is no DNA to check that call. The length of the CDR3 is 15 residues. Germline lookup yields CDR1 DFQATT and CDR2 SNEGSKA (reference sequence). CDR3 sequence: CSATTAAFILGEQYF.

The rearrangement uses TRBV20-1 and TRBJ1-5; TCRdb gives TRBD1 as the D gene, but with no DNA this cannot be confirmed. The CDR3 spans 15 residues. Looked up from germline, CDR1 is DFQATT and CDR2 is SNEGSKA (reference sequence). The CDR3 reads CSAPRGRDWGQPQHF.

The V gene is TRBV12-5, the J gene TRBJ2-3. CDR3 length: 12 amino acids. Germline V gene lookup returns CDR1 LGHNT and CDR2 FRNRAP. The CDR3 protein is CASGLVLHTQYF.